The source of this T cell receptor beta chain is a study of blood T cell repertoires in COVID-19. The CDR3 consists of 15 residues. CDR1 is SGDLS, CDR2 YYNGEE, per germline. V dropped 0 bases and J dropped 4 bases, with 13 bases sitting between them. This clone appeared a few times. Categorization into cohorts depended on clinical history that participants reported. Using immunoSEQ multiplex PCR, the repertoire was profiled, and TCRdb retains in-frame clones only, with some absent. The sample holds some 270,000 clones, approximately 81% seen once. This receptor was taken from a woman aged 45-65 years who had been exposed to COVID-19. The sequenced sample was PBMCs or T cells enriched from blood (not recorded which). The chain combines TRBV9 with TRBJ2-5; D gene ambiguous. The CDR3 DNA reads TGTGCCAGCAGCGTAGGGAGTGGCAGAGTAGAGACCCAGTACTTC. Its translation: CASSVGSGRVETQYF.